This T cell receptor (beta chain) was found in a study of blood T cell repertoires in COVID-19. Study as a whole: Donors in the United States, Italy and Spain gave samples during acute or convalescent COVID-19. PBMCs, B-cell-depleted T cells, or T cells were the source of the cDNA or gDNA that made up the material.

Original processing notes: Reference gene primer amplification gave estimated nucleated cell counts. Profiled with immunoSEQ multiplex PCR; TCRdb holds only in-frame clones, not every one. That table is the source of V, J and clone size, and D and trimming were worked out from the DNA. The data hold some 12,000 clones, with approximately 85% observed a single time. There are 17 residues in the CDR3. Germline assignment: CDR1 SGHDN and CDR2 FVKESK. J was trimmed by 4 bases and V by 1 base; bases with no gene match: 7. This chain connects TRBV14 to TRBJ2-1; 10 bases align to TRBD2. Sequencing was carried out using peripheral blood. The sequence was obtained from a woman in her sixties or seventies with acute or convalescent COVID-19. CDR3 DNA: TGTGCCAGCAGCCAAGGGTCGGCACTAGCGGGGTACAATGAGCAGTTCTTC. This translates into CASSQGSALAGYNEQFF.